One T cell receptor (beta chain) is described in this entry. Which cohort a participant joined came from the clinical history participants gave. The sample comes from a study of blood T cell repertoires in COVID-19. Overall study: Samples of COVID-19 (acute and convalescent) were obtained from the United States, Italy and Spain. Sample material is recorded as cDNA or gDNA derived from T cells, B-cell-depleted T cells, or PBMCs.

Per the original methods: Amplification of reference gene primers was used by the study to estimate nucleated cell counts. The protocol was immunoSEQ multiplex PCR, while the TCRdb copy is restricted to in-frame clones and leaves out a portion. From that table come the V and J calls and clone size; the DNA was used to work out D and trimming. The sample consists of some 250,000 clones, 80% to 90% of them appearing once. Germline assignment: CDR1 SGHVS and CDR2 FNYEAQ. The CDR3 consists of 15 residues. V was pared by 2 bases and J by 8 bases, with 15 bases between. The V and J genes are TRBV7-6 and TRBJ1-4; possible D gene TRBD1, 5 bases. This sequence was found in a woman aged 50 to 60 who had recovered from COVID-19. What was sequenced was PBMCs or T cells enriched from blood (not recorded which). The CDR3 sequence: CASSLRGRGDEKLFF. DNA of the CDR3: TGTGCCAGCAGCTTAAGGGGTCGCGGGGACGAAAAACTGTTTTTT. Full variable domain (remainder filled in from reference TRBV7-6 and TRBJ1-4): GAGVSQSPRYKVTKRGQDVALRCDPISGHVSLYWYRQALGQGPEFLTYFNYEAQQDKSGLPNDRFSAERPEGSISTLTIQRTEQRDSAMYRCASSLRGRGDEKLFFGSGTQLSVL.